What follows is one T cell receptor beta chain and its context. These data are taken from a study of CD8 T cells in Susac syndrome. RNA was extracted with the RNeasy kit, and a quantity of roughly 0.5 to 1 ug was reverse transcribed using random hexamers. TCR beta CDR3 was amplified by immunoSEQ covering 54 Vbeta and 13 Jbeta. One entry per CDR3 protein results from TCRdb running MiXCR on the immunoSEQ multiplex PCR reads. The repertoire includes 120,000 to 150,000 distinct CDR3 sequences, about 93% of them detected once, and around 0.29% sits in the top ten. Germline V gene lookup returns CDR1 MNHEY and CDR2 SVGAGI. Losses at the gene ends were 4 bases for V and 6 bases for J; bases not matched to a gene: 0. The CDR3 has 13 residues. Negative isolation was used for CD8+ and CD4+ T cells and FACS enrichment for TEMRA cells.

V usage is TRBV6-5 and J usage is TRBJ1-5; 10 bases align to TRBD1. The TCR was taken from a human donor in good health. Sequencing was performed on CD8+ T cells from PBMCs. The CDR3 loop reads CASSWTGGQPQHF. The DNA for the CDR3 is TGTGCCAGCAGTTGGACAGGGGGTCAGCCCCAGCATTTT.